The T cell receptor (beta chain) described here comes from a study of control samples from healthy donors and cancer patients. CDR1 and CDR2 (germline): MDHEN, SYDVKM. V gave up 5 bases and J gave up 1 base, with 11 bases separating them. This CDR3 contains 14 residues. Libraries were prepared by immunoSEQ multiplex PCR; TCRdb keeps only in-frame clonotypes and omits some of them. The sample holds over 100,000 clones, about 88% seen once. The table lists this clone with a count of one. This chain uses TRBV28 with TRBJ2-5; possibly TRBD1 for D (5 bases). Input material: blood. The sequence was collected from a man aged 45-65 years in good health. CDR3 residues: CASSNGQTQETQYF. The CDR3 DNA is TGTGCCAGCAGTAACGGACAAACCCAAGAGACCCAGTACTTC.